This passage covers 19 T cell receptor beta chains from one sample sequenced in a study of regulatory T cells in long-lasting Graves disease (dated by TCRdb to the early 2020s). The sample's time point, from its label and the paper: newly diagnosed GD, antithyroid drugs for less than 3 months. For both TCR sequencing and RNA sequencing, RNA was extracted from PBMCs in TRIzol. Libraries were made using multiplex PCR. TCRdb records Illumina HiSeq 4000 as the sequencer. To build TCR beta libraries, CDR3 regions were amplified by Arm-PCR using iRepertoire HTBI primers. Starting from the raw public reads, TCRdb applied fastp trimming at Q25, assembled clones with MiXCR and retained in-frame beta chains. Under each unique CDR3 protein, matching rows form one entry showing the most common genes and DNA. Across this sample there are hundreds of thousands of distinct CDR3 sequences, with around 15% seen only once. The biggest ten clones account for 9.5% to 15% of the sample.

The sample was also reused in another study, on T cells in Graves' hyperthyroidism and ophthalmopathy.

The sample in question was peripheral blood mononuclear cells (PBMCs), obtained at new diagnosis, from a patient treated with antithyroid drugs. These receptors all come from a man between 18 and 29 years old with Graves disease. Donor details come from another sample of the same person, matched by shared clones.

This clonotype has ten or more counts. J is TRBJ2-5 and V is TRBV6-5; 7 nucleotides line up with TRBD2. The CDR3 is 21 residues long. With 4 bases clipped from V and 3 bases from J, the junction kept 26 bases outside the gene matches. Germline CDR1 is MNHEY and CDR2 is SVGAGI. The CDR3 region is CASSSPLGGNIRRGLEETQYF. The DNA for the CDR3 is TGTGCCAGCAGTTCCCCCCTGGGAGGGAATATTCGGCGAGGCCTGGAAGAGACCCAGTACTTC.

For this clonotype: A much more abundant neighbour one base away suggests this may be a read error. CDR3 sequence (DNA): TGTGCCAGCAGTCCAGGGTACTCACCCCTCCGCTTT. The encoded protein is CASSPGYSPLRF. This rearrangement joins TRBV12-3 or TRBV12-4 to TRBJ1-6, with D tentatively TRBD1 (5 bases). This CDR3 has 12 amino acids.

This clonotype was seen only a few times. The chain uses TRBV5-1 and TRBJ2-2; the D gene could be TRBD1 or TRBD2 (6 bases each). Per the germline V gene, CDR1 is SGHRS and CDR2 is YFSETQ. The CDR3 has 17 residues. V lost 3 bases and J lost 0, with 15 bases in between. CDR3 loop: CASSSPGGQANTGELFF. CDR3 DNA sequence: TGCGCCAGCAGCTCACCCGGGGGACAAGCGAACACCGGGGAGCTGTTTTTT.

The rearrangement uses TRBV6-1 and TRBJ2-7; no reliable D call. CDR3 length: 14 amino acids. From germline, CDR1 is MNHNS and CDR2 SASEGT. V was cut by 1 base and J by 2 bases, with 9 bases left in between. For the CDR3, the DNA is TGTGCCAGCAGTGAAGGGGCTGATCCCTACGAGCAGTACTTC. Its protein product is CASSEGADPYEQYF.

This clonotype was counted at least ten times. The V gene is TRBV6-1, the J gene TRBJ1-1, with D maybe TRBD1 (5 bases). This CDR3 has 15 amino acids. V was clipped by 5 bases and J by 1 base, with 14 bases between them. Germline assignment: CDR1 MNHNS and CDR2 SASEGT. The CDR3 region is CASSRPGGSNTEAFF. The CDR3 nucleotides are TGTGCCAGCAGTCGCCCGGGGGGGTCGAACACTGAAGCTTTCTTT.

This clonotype was seen a handful of times. This chain uses TRBV20-1 with TRBJ2-5; D remains unclear. Germline CDR1 is DFQATT and CDR2 is SNEGSKA (reference sequence). CDR3 length: 14 residues. V lost 0 bases and J 5 bases, leaving 13 bases between the germline ends. The CDR3 protein is CSARDPRLAETQYF. The CDR3 region has the DNA TGCAGTGCTAGAGATCCAAGGCTCGCGGAGACCCAGTACTTC.

This clonotype appeared many times. The chain recombines TRBV20-1 with TRBJ2-3, with D perhaps given as TRBD1 or TRBD2 (5 bases each). V lost 6 bases and J lost 2, with 15 bases in between. CDR3 length: 14 amino acids. Germline-derived CDR1 and CDR2 are DFQATT and SNEGSKA (reference sequence). Written as DNA, the CDR3 is TGCAGTGCCCCTCTCAGGGACCCCACAGATACGCAGTATTTT. Protein: CSAPLRDPTDTQYF.

This clonotype was detected many times. This chain uses TRBV30 with TRBJ2-7, with D unclear. The CDR3 consists of 14 residues. The germline gives CDR1 GTSNPN, CDR2 SVGIG (reference sequence). The V end was cut by 0 bases, the J end by 1 base, with 10 bases between. This chain's CDR3 is CAWSVGSGSYEQYF. The CDR3 DNA sequence: TGTGCCTGGAGTGTAGGGTCTGGGTCCTACGAGCAGTACTTC.

This clonotype occurred a few times. CDR3 in DNA: TGCGCCAGCAGTCGGACAGGCGGATATGAAAAACTGTTTTTT. It yields the protein CASSRTGGYEKLFF. The chain uses TRBV4-1 and TRBJ1-4; 7 bases match TRBD1. Looked up from germline, CDR1 is MGHRA and CDR2 is YSYEKL. The J segment lost 6 bases and the V segment lost 6 bases, leaving 7 bases of the junction unmatched. This CDR3 spans 14 amino acids.

To note about this clonotype: Possible read error: a much larger clone is one base away. The V and J genes are TRBV18 and TRBJ2-5, with a tentative D call TRBD1 (5 bases). The CDR3 totals 14 residues. V shed 4 bases and J shed 11 bases, with 20 bases lying between them. Germline CDR1 KGHSH, CDR2 LQKENI. The CDR3 DNA reads TGTGCCAGCTCACGCCTCGACAGATACAATGAGCAGTACTTC. Its translation: CASSRLDRYNEQYF.

In its sample, this clonotype was seen many times. This sequence joins TRBV24-1 and TRBJ2-1; 9 positions agree with TRBD1. This CDR3 comprises 14 residues. Germline values: CDR1 KGHDR, CDR2 SFDVKD. J was trimmed by 7 bases and V by 3 bases; bases with no gene match: 3. The CDR3 nucleotides are TGTGCCACCAGTGATGGGGACAGGGTAAATGAGCAGTTCTTC. It yields the protein CATSDGDRVNEQFF.

This clonotype was seen more than once but under ten times. The chain couples TRBV2 to TRBJ2-1, with 12 bases identical to TRBD2. Per germline, CDR1 SNHLY and CDR2 FYNNEI. V lost 2 bases, J lost 14 bases, and 4 bases stayed unmatched. The CDR3 is 13 residues long. CDR3 in DNA: TGTGCCAGCAGTGAAAGGGCTAGCGGGAGGGAGTTCTTC. Its translation: CASSERASGREFF.

As to this clonotype: A much larger clone lies a single base off, so this may be a read error. This chain links TRBV6-1 with TRBJ1-1; D is unresolved. Trimming shortened V by 7 bases and J by 4 bases, and 19 bases separated the two germline ends. The germline CDR1 and CDR2 sequences are MNHNS and SASEGT. CDR3 size: 15 residues. The CDR3 here is CASTLVIHQTTEAFF. In DNA, the CDR3 is TGTGCCAGCACCCTTGTTATCCATCAGACCACTGAAGCTTTCTTT.

This clonotype was observed at least ten times. The chain joins TRBV29-1 to TRBJ2-7; a possible D gene is TRBD1 (7 bases). The CDR3 runs 14 residues. The germline V gene encodes CDR1 SQVTM and CDR2 ANQGSEA. V lost 3 bases and J lost 0, with 12 bases in between. CDR3 amino acids: CSVEEGASSYEQYF. CDR3 nucleotide sequence: TGCAGCGTTGAGGAGGGGGCGAGCTCCTACGAGCAGTACTTC.

The chain has TRBV5-6 and TRBJ2-7; a weak D match, TRBD2 (5 bases). The germline V gene encodes CDR1 SGHDT and CDR2 YYEEEE. Deletions cut 3 bases from V and 4 bases from J, with 11 bases between. The CDR3 runs to 13 residues. CDR3 bases: TGTGCCAGCAGCTACGGGGTGGGATACGAGCAGTACTTC. Its translation is CASSYGVGYEQYF.

This clonotype has at least ten counts. The V and J genes are TRBV28 and TRBJ2-7; D is unclear. The V and J ends lost 3 bases and 6 bases respectively, with 9 bases between them. CDR3 size: 12 residues. The germline CDR1 and CDR2 sequences are MDHEN and SYDVKM. CDR3 nucleotides: TGTGCCAGCAGTTTCCAGGCAGGCGAGCAGTACTTC. This translates into CASSFQAGEQYF.

This clonotype turned up a few times. The gene calls are TRBV12-3 or TRBV12-4 and TRBJ2-5; D is perhaps TRBD1 or TRBD2 (5 bases each). The V and J ends lost 7 bases and 1 base respectively, with 13 bases between them. The CDR3 has 14 amino acids. The CDR3 nucleotides are TGTGCCAGCAATCCCCGGGGCCCCCAAGAGACCCAGTACTTC. Its protein is CASNPRGPQETQYF.

The sample holds many counts of this clonotype. CDR3 in amino acids: CASSLEAAPYNEQFF. The CDR3 nucleotides read TGTGCCAGCAGCTTAGAAGCGGCTCCCTACAATGAGCAGTTCTTC. V gene TRBV7-3 combines with J gene TRBJ2-1, with D tentatively TRBD2 (5 bases). Germline CDR1 is SGHTA and CDR2 is FQGTGA. This CDR3 spans 15 amino acids. V was pared by 2 bases and J by 2 bases, with 10 bases between.

V is TRBV5-1 and J is TRBJ2-2, with a tentative D call TRBD1 (6 bases). The CDR3 totals 17 residues. Per the germline V gene, CDR1 is SGHRS and CDR2 is YFSETQ. The ends were cut back, 0 bases at V and 2 bases at J, with 14 bases in the middle. The CDR3 here is CASSLARPGVNTGELFF. CDR3 coding DNA: TGCGCCAGCAGCTTGGCACGTCCAGGGGTTAACACCGGGGAGCTGTTTTTT.